The 27 T cell receptor beta chains below were found in one sample sequenced in a study of cytomegalovirus exposure and HLA in healthy donors. 60 Vbeta and 13 Jbeta primers were used in PCR. Here immunoSEQ multiplex PCR was the method, and the copy in TCRdb shows in-frame clones only, minus some. The profile shows approximately 170,000 clones, 76% of them singletons. Sequencing was carried out using PBMCs. The receptors were sampled from a female donor in good health and CMV-seronegative.

This rearrangement joins TRBV5-1 to TRBJ2-7; D remains ambiguous. This CDR3 comprises 15 residues. The V gene lost 0 bases and the J gene lost 0 bases, with 10 bases spanning the gap. Germline CDR1 reads SGHRS; CDR2 reads YFSETQ. The chain's CDR3 is CASSLGMVYSYEQYF. DNA for the CDR3: TGCGCCAGCAGCTTGGGTATGGTCTACTCCTACGAGCAGTACTTC.

This clone was counted a single time. The V gene is TRBV27, the J gene TRBJ2-7, with a weak D call TRBD2 (6 bases). Germline CDR1 and CDR2: MNHEY and SMNVEV (reference sequence). Trimming stripped 6 bases from V and 0 bases from J, with 21 bases between. The CDR3 runs 17 residues. CDR3 protein: CASSRIPVGGTSYEQYF. The CDR3 coding sequence is TGTGCCAGCAGCCGTATACCCGTGGGGGGAACCTCCTACGAGCAGTACTTC.

J is TRBJ1-2 and V is TRBV4-3, with 8 bases lining up with TRBD1. Germline-derived CDR1 and CDR2 are LGHNA and YSLEER. J was trimmed by 9 bases and V by 3 bases; bases with no gene match: 6. The CDR3 sequence is 13 residues long. For the CDR3, the DNA is TGCGCCAGCAGCCACGAGAGACAGGGGAGCTACACCTTC. Translating gives CASSHERQGSYTF.

The J gene is TRBJ2-2, the V gene TRBV7-2, with TRBD2 as a possible D gene (6 bases). V lost 4 bases and J lost 5, with 14 bases in between. CDR3 length equals 15 residues. Germline lookup yields CDR1 SGHTA and CDR2 FQGNSA. The CDR3 region is CASSWGLPGTGELFF. As DNA, the CDR3 is TGTGCCAGCAGCTGGGGACTTCCGGGGACCGGGGAGCTGTTTTTT. Complete variable domain (other parts from reference TRBV7-2 and TRBJ2-2): GAGVSQSPSNKVTEKGKDVELRCDPISGHTALYWYRQSLGQGLEFLIYFQGNSAPDKSGLPSDRFSAERTGGSVSTLTIQRTQQEDSAVYLCASSWGLPGTGELFFGEGSRLTVL.

This chain uses TRBV7-8 with TRBJ2-5; TRBD2 aligns across 15 bases. The V segment lost 5 bases and the J segment 5 bases; nucleotides outside the gene matches: 6. The germline CDR1 and CDR2 sequences are SGHVS and FQNEAQ. The CDR3 has 16 amino acids. In DNA form, the CDR3 reads TGTGCCAGCAGCATCCGGACTAGCGGGGGGGCCGAGACCCAGTACTTC. Residues: CASSIRTSGGAETQYF.

J is TRBJ2-1 and V is TRBV7-6; TRBD1 agrees at 11 bases. The CDR3 loop spans 16 amino acids. Losses at the gene ends were 3 bases for V and 7 bases for J; bases not matched to a gene: 8. Germline values: CDR1 SGHVS, CDR2 FNYEAQ. Here the CDR3 reads CASSFYGTGGTNEQFF. The DNA for the CDR3 is TGTGCCAGCAGCTTCTACGGGACAGGGGGGACAAATGAGCAGTTCTTC.

The genes are TRBV5-4 and TRBJ2-2, with a possible D match to TRBD2 (6 bases). Germline assignment: CDR1 SGHNT and CDR2 YYREEE (reference sequence). Trimming shortened V by 4 bases and J by 1 base, and 11 bases separated the two germline ends. The CDR3 has 15 amino acids. CDR3 protein: CASSIGGKNTGELFF. The CDR3 nucleotides are TGTGCCAGCAGCATTGGGGGGAAGAACACCGGGGAGCTGTTTTTT.

The chain couples TRBV29-1 to TRBJ1-5; 8 bases agree with TRBD1. Germline CDR1 SQVTM, CDR2 ANQGSEA. The CDR3 extends over 14 amino acids. The junction had 8 bases not matched to a gene; V was cut back by 6 bases and J by 4 bases. For the CDR3, the DNA is TGCAGCGTAGCAATGGGGACAGGTAATCAGCCCCAGCATTTT. It translates to CSVAMGTGNQPQHF. Together with reference TRBV29-1 and TRBJ1-5, the CDR3 gives the full variable domain: SAVISQKPSRDICQRGTSLTIQCQVDSQVTMMFWYRQQPGQSLTLIATANQGSEATYESGFVIDKFPISRPNLTFSTLTVSNMSPEDSSIYLCSVAMGTGNQPQHFGDGTRLSIL.

CDR3: CASSYLGGRLAAGETQYF. CDR3 coding DNA: TGTGCCAGCAGCTACCTAGGGGGCCGACTAGCGGCCGGAGAGACCCAGTACTTC. The chain carries TRBV13 and TRBJ2-5; 9 nucleotides line up with TRBD2. The CDR3 is 18 amino acids. V trimming: 4 bases; J trimming: 4 bases; junction bases outside the gene matches: 16. The germline V gene has CDR1 PRHDT and CDR2 FYEKMQ (reference sequence).

The genes are TRBV7-3 and TRBJ1-1; TRBD1 might be the D (6 bases). The CDR3 sequence is 17 residues long. Trimming cost V 2 bases and J 1 base, with 17 bases left between them. Germline lookup yields CDR1 SGHTA and CDR2 FQGTGA. This chain's CDR3 is CASSLGGRGGSNTEAFF. The DNA for the CDR3 is TGTGCCAGCAGCTTAGGGGGTAGGGGGGGATCGAACACTGAAGCTTTCTTT.

J is TRBJ2-7 and V is TRBV6-5; 8 bases map to TRBD1. The CDR3 spans 14 residues. Germline CDR1 and CDR2: MNHEY and SVGAGI. Trimming cost V 4 bases and J 6 bases; bases outside gene matches: 8. This CDR3 is CASSSRTGTSEQYF. The CDR3 nucleotides are TGTGCCAGCAGTTCCCGGACAGGGACCTCCGAGCAGTACTTC.

The V gene is TRBV29-1, the J gene TRBJ2-5; possibly TRBD2 for D (6 bases). Between the trimmed V and J ends, which lost 4 bases and 10 bases, there was a span of 19 bases. Germline CDR1 and CDR2: SQVTM and ANQGSEA. This CDR3 has 13 residues. This CDR3 reads CSVAGDGASGQYF. Written as DNA, the CDR3 is TGCAGCGTTGCGGGAGACGGGGCTTCGGGCCAGTACTTC. Filled out from reference TRBV29-1 and TRBJ2-5, the complete variable domain reads SAVISQKPSRDICQRGTSLTIQCQVDSQVTMMFWYRQQPGQSLTLIATANQGSEATYESGFVIDKFPISRPNLTFSTLTVSNMSPEDSSIYLCSVAGDGASGQYFGPGTRLLVL.

This clone was observed once. The rearrangement uses TRBV25-1 and TRBJ1-1; 9 nucleotides line up with TRBD1. The germline V gene encodes CDR1 MGHDK and CDR2 SYGVNS. This CDR3 contains 14 residues. The V segment lost 6 bases and the J segment 4 bases; nucleotides outside the gene matches: 6. CDR3 loop: CASRGQGSGTEAFF. CDR3 coding DNA: TGTGCCAGCAGGGGACAGGGTAGCGGCACTGAAGCTTTCTTT.

The V and J genes are TRBV6-6 and TRBJ2-1, with 8 bases identical to TRBD2. V trimming: 7 bases; J trimming: 0 bases; junction bases outside the gene matches: 5. The CDR3 is 15 amino acids. CDR1 is MNHNY and CDR2 is SVGAGI in the germline V gene (reference sequence). Here the CDR3 reads CASTLTSGSYNEQFF. In nucleotides, the CDR3 is TGTGCCAGCACCCTAACTAGCGGCTCCTACAATGAGCAGTTCTTC.

V usage is TRBV7-8 and J usage is TRBJ2-7, with 10 bases fitting TRBD1. Losses at the gene ends were 4 bases for V and 6 bases for J; bases not matched to a gene: 12. Germline V gives CDR1 SGHVS, CDR2 FQNEAQ. This CDR3 comprises 16 residues. The CDR3 loop reads CASSSPPGTGASEQYF. CDR3 bases: TGTGCCAGCAGCTCCCCCCCCGGGACAGGGGCGAGCGAGCAGTACTTC.

The chain recombines TRBV7-2 with TRBJ1-2; D is ambiguous. V lost 1 base and J lost 4, with 7 bases in between. Germline CDR1 is SGHTA and CDR2 is FQGNSA. CDR3 length equals 13 residues. The CDR3 is CASSLGRIYGYTF. DNA for the CDR3: TGTGCCAGCAGCTTAGGGCGGATCTATGGCTACACCTTC.

The chain carries TRBV23-1 and TRBJ2-5, with D possibly matching TRBD2 (6 bases). TRBV23-1 counts as an open reading frame of uncertain function. V gave up 0 bases and J gave up 0 bases, with 11 bases separating them. The length of the CDR3 is 16 residues. CDR3 DNA sequence: TGCGCCAGCAGTCAATCTCGGAGGGGACACCAAGAGACCCAGTACTTC. This gives the protein CASSQSRRGHQETQYF.

In its sample, this clone was seen a few times. The junction does not match germline at one end; this may be a read error. J is TRBJ2-4 and V is TRBV28; 7 positions match TRBD1. The germline gives CDR1 MDHEN, CDR2 SYDVKM. The CDR3 extends over 13 amino acids. The CDR3 reads CASMKGAKNSQYF. DNA for the CDR3: TGTGCCAGCATGAAGGGGGCCAAAAACAGTCAGTACTTC.

This clone has just a few counts. The gene calls are TRBV7-2 and TRBJ1-5; no firm D call. Germline-derived CDR1 and CDR2 are SGHTA and FQGNSA. Trimming shortened V by 5 bases and J by 8 bases, and 19 bases separated the two germline ends. This CDR3 has 15 amino acids. CDR3 region: CASSPFLSRGEPQHF. DNA of the CDR3: TGTGCCAGCAGCCCGTTCTTGTCCCGCGGGGAGCCCCAGCATTTT.

This clone has a handful of counts. The CDR3 is CASSLSSRGGYTF. CDR3 DNA sequence: TGTGCCAGCAGTTTATCGTCCAGGGGTGGCTACACCTTC. The V call is TRBV27, the J call TRBJ1-2, with D maybe TRBD1 (6 bases). The CDR3 consists of 13 residues. Germline-derived CDR1 and CDR2 are MNHEY and SMNVEV (reference sequence). Trimming stripped 0 bases from V and 7 bases from J, with 9 bases between.

The V call is TRBV7-6, the J call TRBJ2-5; D is perhaps TRBD1 (6 bases). The CDR3 is 14 residues long. Trimming took 7 bases from V and 0 from J, leaving 12 bases between them. CDR1 is SGHVS and CDR2 is FNYEAQ in the germline V gene. CDR3 DNA sequence: TGTGCCAGCACCCTAGGGGGTGACCAAGAGACCCAGTACTTC. This gives the protein CASTLGGDQETQYF.

V gene TRBV7-2 combines with J gene TRBJ1-5; maybe TRBD1 (6 bases). Germline-derived CDR1 and CDR2 are SGHTA and FQGNSA. The ends were cut back, 0 bases at V and 3 bases at J, with 15 bases in the middle. CDR3 length: 17 residues. This CDR3 is CASSLAGVQGFNQPQHF. CDR3 sequence (DNA): TGTGCCAGCAGCTTAGCAGGCGTACAGGGATTCAATCAGCCCCAGCATTTT.

This chain uses TRBV18 with TRBJ2-2, with 7 bases aligning to TRBD2. V trimming: 1 base; J trimming: 2 bases; junction bases outside the gene matches: 7. CDR3 size: 17 residues. Germline V CDR1 and CDR2: KGHSH, LQKENI. The CDR3 DNA sequence: TGTGCCAGCTCACCACTCGAGGCTAGCGGAAACACCGGGGAGCTGTTTTTT. This translates into CASSPLEASGNTGELFF.

The rearrangement joins TRBV28 to TRBJ2-3; D not certain. The germline V gene has CDR1 MDHEN and CDR2 SYDVKM. V lost 5 bases and J 3 bases, leaving 6 bases between the germline ends. This CDR3 has 12 residues. CDR3: CASSLLTDTQYF. The CDR3 bases are TGTGCCAGCAGTCTCCTGACAGATACGCAGTATTTT.

The chain carries TRBV19 and TRBJ2-7, with a weak D call TRBD2 (6 bases). The CDR3 has 14 amino acids. V was shortened by 6 bases and J by 2 bases, with 14 bases between the two germline ends. The germline gives CDR1 LNHDA, CDR2 SQIVND (reference sequence). CDR3 region: CASRQGGGTYEQYF. The CDR3 nucleotides are TGTGCCAGTAGGCAGGGAGGCGGGACCTACGAGCAGTACTTC.

This rearrangement joins TRBV4-3 to TRBJ2-2; D uncertain. V lost 1 base, J lost 6 bases, and 3 bases lay in between. There are 12 residues in the CDR3. Germline V gene lookup returns CDR1 LGHNA and CDR2 YSLEER. CDR3: CASSQAAGELFF. The DNA of the CDR3 is TGCGCCAGCAGCCAAGCAGCCGGGGAGCTGTTTTTT.

V and J are TRBV7-2 and TRBJ2-5; 7 nucleotides agree with TRBD1. V gave up 3 bases and J gave up 2 bases; unmatched junction bases: 9. From germline, CDR1 is SGHTA and CDR2 FQGNSA. The CDR3 extends over 16 amino acids. The DNA of the CDR3 is TGTGCCAGCAGCTTCGGGGCCGGGACAGTACAAGAGACCCAGTACTTC. Protein: CASSFGAGTVQETQYF.